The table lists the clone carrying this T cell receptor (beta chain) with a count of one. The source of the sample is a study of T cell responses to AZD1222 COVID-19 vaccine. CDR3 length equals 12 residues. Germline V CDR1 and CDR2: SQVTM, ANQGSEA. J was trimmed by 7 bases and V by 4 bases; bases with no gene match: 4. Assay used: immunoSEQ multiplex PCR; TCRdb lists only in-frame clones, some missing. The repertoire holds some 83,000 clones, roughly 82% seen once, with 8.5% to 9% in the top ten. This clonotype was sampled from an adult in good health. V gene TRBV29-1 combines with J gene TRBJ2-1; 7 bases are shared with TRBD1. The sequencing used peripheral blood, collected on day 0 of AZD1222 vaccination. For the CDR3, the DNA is TGCAGCGTTGGCAAACAGGGGAATGAGCAGTTCTTC. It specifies CSVGKQGNEQFF.